This entry lists 2 T cell receptor beta chains sequenced from one sample in a study of T-cell reconstitution after alpha-beta-depleted transplantation in children. Unique molecular identifiers featured in how the TCRbeta library was prepared. One entry per CDR3 protein results from TCRdb running MiXCR on the PCR reads. This table has 600,000 to 700,000 distinct CDR3 sequences, about 15% appearing once. The material sequenced was PBMCs from the stem cell graft donor, taken from the stem cell graft. These receptors originate from a human donor who donated a stem cell graft to a child with acute myeloid leukemia.

This clonotype was counted between two and nine times. This rearrangement joins TRBV11-2 to TRBJ2-3; TRBD1 matches 8 bases. The trim removed 3 bases at V and 5 bases at J, leaving 7 bases unmatched. The CDR3 runs 15 residues. Looked up from germline, CDR1 is SGHAT and CDR2 is FQNNGV. The DNA of the CDR3 is TGTGCCAGCAGCTTCCAGACAGGGGCCGAAGATACGCAGTATTTT. Its protein product is CASSFQTGAEDTQYF.

This clonotype was found many times. The CDR3 DNA reads as TGCAGTGCTAGATCGGGACAGGGAGACACAGATACGCAGTATTTT. It codes for CSARSGQGDTDTQYF. The chain has TRBV20-1 and TRBJ2-3; 9 positions agree with TRBD1. V lost 2 bases and J lost 2; bases outside the gene matches: 5. Germline lookup yields CDR1 DFQATT and CDR2 SNEGSKA (reference sequence). The length of the CDR3 is 15 residues.